There are a few counts of the clone carrying this T cell receptor (beta chain). The sample belongs to a study of identical twins. Template switching (which added a universal primer site) was used, and cDNA carried unique molecular identifiers. Using its own MiXCR run on the 5' RACE reads, TCRdb lists one record per CDR3 protein. The sample lists about 490,000 distinct CDR3 sequences, roughly 15% occurring once. Healthy Caucasians provided all donations. The CDR3 is made up of 14 amino acids. The ends were cut back, 7 bases at V and 3 bases at J, with 15 bases in the middle. Another study also made use of these data, one on yellow fever vaccine responses in identical twins.

Sequencing was performed on CD4+ T cells sorted from blood. This clonotype originated in a woman in her late teens or twenties in good health. The J gene is TRBJ1-1, the V gene TRBV12-3 or TRBV12-4; tentative D call: TRBD1 (6 bases). CDR3 in amino acids: CASTYKGGHTEAFF. The CDR3 DNA reads as TGTGCCAGCACCTACAAGGGGGGGCACACTGAAGCTTTCTTT.